This entry concerns a single T cell receptor (beta chain). The antigen is not known. The data derive from a study of radiation and T cells in renal cell carcinoma. Study observations and caveats: From baseline, blood top tumor clonotypes peaked at 2 weeks post-radiation. Baseline intratumoral clonotype presence is unknown without pretreatment biopsies.

The sample's time point: blood 2 weeks post-SBRT. Noted treatment: 15 Gy SBRT to primary tumor, nephrectomy 4 weeks later. Radiation-treated patients gave blood at baseline, week 2 and week 4. This renal cell carcinoma was of the clear cell type. Germline values: CDR1 SGHRS, CDR2 YFSETQ. J lost 0 bases, V lost 1 base, and 4 bases had no gene match. This CDR3 has 18 amino acids. Generated by immunoSEQ multiplex PCR, the TCRdb table keeps only in-frame clones and is missing some. This repertoire shows 60,000 to 80,000 clones, 82% found once; its top ten account for 5.5% to 7.5%. This sample comprised blood, obtained from a patient whose treatment included radiotherapy and nephrectomy. The TCR originated in a man aged 55 to 70 with renal cell carcinoma. The chain couples TRBV5-1 to TRBJ2-6, with 10 bases that match TRBD1. CDR3 loop: CASSLRQGAPSGANVLTF. Here the CDR3 DNA reads TGCGCCAGCAGCTTGCGACAGGGGGCCCCCTCTGGGGCCAACGTCCTGACTTTC.